This TCR beta chain was found in a study of shared clonotypes between healthy human individuals. The method was immunoSEQ multiplex PCR; TCRdb's version includes in-frame clones alone and lacks a portion of them. This table holds roughly 330,000 clones, approximately 79% found once. V shed 5 bases and J shed 2 bases, with 13 bases lying between them. The CDR3 has 14 amino acids. Germline CDR1 is MNHEY and CDR2 is SMNVEV (reference sequence). The sample taken for sequencing was memory CD4+ T cells sorted from blood. Subset given: CD45RA-negative fraction. The origin of this receptor is a man aged 25-40 years in good health. This rearrangement joins TRBV27 to TRBJ2-7; D is possibly TRBD2 (5 bases). This CDR3 is CASSPYRGTYEQYF. The CDR3 DNA reads TGTGCCAGCAGTCCATATCGAGGGACCTACGAGCAGTACTTC.